This T cell receptor beta chain came from a study of blood T cell repertoires in COVID-19. Study-level background: COVID-19 samples from acute and convalescent phases originated in the United States, Italy and Spain. The cDNA or gDNA used as material had been derived from T cells, B-cell-depleted T cells, or PBMCs.

The V and J ends lost 5 bases and 6 bases, in that order; junction bases with no gene match: 11. Germline V gives CDR1 LGHDT, CDR2 YNNKEL (reference sequence). This CDR3 is built from 17 residues. As handled by the study authors: Estimation of nucleated cell counts relied on the amplification of reference gene primers. Assay: immunoSEQ multiplex PCR; the TCRdb copy retains only in-frame clones and omits some. That table is the source of V, J and clone size, and D and trimming were worked out from the DNA. Here the sample spans 80,000 to 95,000 clones, 88% being singletons. The chain uses TRBV3-1 (or the pseudogene TRBV3-2) and TRBJ1-6; TRBD1 matches 9 bases. Sequences were obtained from peripheral blood. This sequence was found in a man between 65 and 80 years old with acute or convalescent COVID-19. CDR3 bases: TGTGCCAGCAGCTTCAACCTTCCGGGACAGGGTAATTCACCCCTCCACTTT. Translated: CASSFNLPGQGNSPLHF.